This is a list of T cell receptor beta chains from one sample in a study of metastatic and nonmetastatic thyroid tumors. TCRdb re-called the PCR reads through MiXCR. The repertoire holds some 7,300 clones, with roughly 18% as singletons. The sample comprised adjacent normal tissue. These receptors were taken from a male donor with papillary thyroid cancer or a benign thyroid nodule (not recorded which). Some clones in this sample may be carry-over from other donors' samples. CDR3s include the opening cysteine and the closing phenylalanine or tryptophan. The D gene is left open where the match is weak. For some rows the clone size is stated as once, few or many, or as a class when expanded; others skip it.

v_gene: TRBV7-7; j_gene: TRBJ2-2; abundance: medium-sized; d_gene: TRBD1; CDR3aa: CASSLGGGAPPEELFF; CDR3nt: TGTGCCAGCAGCTTAGGAGGGGGCGCACCCCCGGAGGAGCTGTTTTTT
v_gene: TRBV16; j_gene: TRBJ2-3; abundance: many; d_gene: NA; CDR3aa: CASSQSAPRRPTDTQYF; CDR3nt: TGTGCCAGCAGCCAATCCGCCCCTCGGCGCCCCACAGATACGCAGTATTTT
v_gene: TRBV6-2/TRBV6-3; j_gene: TRBJ2-7; abundance: NA; d_gene: NA; CDR3aa: CASRPGLDYEQYF; CDR3nt: TGTGCCAGCAGACCCGGGTTGGACTACGAGCAGTACTTC
v_gene: TRBV28; j_gene: TRBJ2-2; abundance: few; d_gene: TRBD1; CDR3aa: CASSLLVSGTGNFGELFF; CDR3nt: TGTGCCAGCAGTTTACTAGTATCCGGGACAGGGAACTTCGGGGAGCTGTTTTTT
v_gene: TRBV4-2; j_gene: TRBJ2-7; abundance: many; d_gene: NA; CDR3aa: CASSQEPGTYEQYF; CDR3nt: TGTGCCAGCAGCCAAGAACCGGGGACCTACGAGCAGTACTTC
v_gene: TRBV10-1; j_gene: TRBJ2-3; abundance: NA; d_gene: TRBD1; CDR3aa: CASSDPGTGTDTQYF; CDR3nt: TGCGCCAGCAGTGACCCCGGGACAGGGACAGATACGCAGTATTTT
v_gene: TRBV27; j_gene: TRBJ2-6; abundance: many; d_gene: NA; CDR3aa: CASSLSGQPNVLTF; CDR3nt: TGTGCCAGCAGTTTATCAGGGCAGCCCAACGTCCTGACTTTC
v_gene: TRBV2; j_gene: TRBJ1-5; abundance: few; d_gene: NA; CDR3aa: CASNWGPGIDQPQHF; CDR3nt: TGTGCCAGCAACTGGGGCCCAGGGATTGATCAGCCCCAGCATTTT
v_gene: TRBV10-1; j_gene: TRBJ2-5; abundance: NA; d_gene: NA; CDR3aa: CASSLDSPGTQYF; CDR3nt: TGCGCCAGCAGTCTGGACAGTCCGGGTACCCAGTACTTC
v_gene: TRBV3-1; j_gene: TRBJ2-1; abundance: many; d_gene: TRBD2; CDR3aa: CASRGLAGNNEQFF; CDR3nt: TGTGCCAGCAGGGGACTAGCGGGCAACAATGAGCAGTTCTTC
v_gene: TRBV6-1; j_gene: TRBJ1-2; abundance: few; d_gene: TRBD1; CDR3aa: CASTHRGTGSYGYTF; CDR3nt: TGTGCCAGCACCCATAGGGGGACAGGGTCCTATGGCTACACCTTC
v_gene: TRBV9; j_gene: TRBJ2-3; abundance: NA; d_gene: TRBD2; CDR3aa: CASSTNLGGRDTQYF; CDR3nt: TGTGCCAGCAGCACCAACCTCGGGGGGAGGGATACGCAGTATTTT
v_gene: TRBV6-2/TRBV6-3; j_gene: TRBJ2-4; abundance: NA; d_gene: TRBD1; CDR3aa: CASRHPGGAHIQYF; CDR3nt: TGTGCCAGCAGGCATCCAGGGGGCGCGCACATTCAGTACTTC
v_gene: TRBV20-1; j_gene: TRBJ2-5; abundance: NA; d_gene: NA; CDR3aa: CSAMGETQYF; CDR3nt: TGCAGTGCTATGGGAGAGACCCAGTACTTC
v_gene: TRBV6-6; j_gene: TRBJ1-5; abundance: few; d_gene: NA; CDR3aa: CASSYPGNSNQPQHF; CDR3nt: TGTGCCAGCAGTTACCCCGGGAATAGCAATCAGCCCCAGCATTTT
v_gene: TRBV2; j_gene: TRBJ1-2; abundance: many; d_gene: TRBD1; CDR3aa: CASADRGEGYGYTF; CDR3nt: TGTGCCAGCGCGGACAGGGGCGAGGGCTATGGCTACACCTTC
v_gene: TRBV7-9; j_gene: TRBJ2-1; abundance: many; d_gene: TRBD2; CDR3aa: CASHLFSGNSYNEQFF; CDR3nt: TGTGCCAGCCATTTGTTTAGCGGGAACTCCTACAATGAGCAGTTCTTC
v_gene: TRBV28; j_gene: TRBJ2-6; abundance: many; d_gene: TRBD1; CDR3aa: CASSNYGQGPTGANVLTF; CDR3nt: TGTGCCAGCAGTAACTACGGACAGGGACCCACTGGGGCCAACGTCCTGACTTTC
v_gene: TRBV27; j_gene: TRBJ1-6; abundance: NA; d_gene: NA; CDR3aa: CASSLELGPNSPLHF; CDR3nt: TGTGCCAGCAGTTTAGAACTGGGGCCGAATTCACCCCTCCACTTT
v_gene: TRBV6-1; j_gene: TRBJ2-2; abundance: many; d_gene: NA; CDR3aa: CASSEPNTGELFF; CDR3nt: TGTGCCAGCAGTGAGCCGAACACCGGGGAGCTGTTTTTT
v_gene: TRBV6-1; j_gene: TRBJ2-7; abundance: few; d_gene: NA; CDR3aa: CASRGTETYEQYF; CDR3nt: TGTGCCAGCAGGGGGACGGAGACCTACGAGCAGTACTTC
v_gene: TRBV5-5; j_gene: TRBJ1-2; abundance: NA; d_gene: TRBD1; CDR3aa: CASSQGQDPSYGYTF; CDR3nt: TGTGCCAGCAGCCAGGGACAGGACCCATCCTATGGCTACACCTTC
v_gene: TRBV5-1; j_gene: TRBJ2-2; abundance: once; d_gene: NA; CDR3aa: CASSGMNTGELFF; CDR3nt: TGCGCCAGCAGCGGCATGAACACCGGGGAGCTGTTTTTT
v_gene: TRBV28; j_gene: TRBJ1-2; abundance: NA; d_gene: NA; CDR3aa: CASSRQGYGYTF; CDR3nt: TGTGCCAGCAGTAGGCAGGGATATGGCTACACCTTC
v_gene: TRBV7-2; j_gene: TRBJ1-5; abundance: NA; d_gene: NA; CDR3aa: CASSSGLSNQPQHF; CDR3nt: TGTGCCAGCAGCTCCGGACTGAGCAATCAGCCCCAGCATTTT
v_gene: TRBV5-5; j_gene: TRBJ2-6; abundance: many; d_gene: NA; CDR3aa: CASSWNGGPGANVLTF; CDR3nt: TGTGCCAGCAGCTGGAATGGGGGACCTGGGGCCAACGTCCTGACTTTC
v_gene: TRBV20-1; j_gene: TRBJ2-1; abundance: medium-sized; d_gene: TRBD2; CDR3aa: CSAEISGASYNEQFF; CDR3nt: TGCAGTGCTGAAATAAGCGGGGCCTCCTACAATGAGCAGTTCTTC
v_gene: TRBV19; j_gene: TRBJ1-2; abundance: few; d_gene: NA; CDR3aa: CASKSPANYGYTF; CDR3nt: TGTGCCAGTAAGAGTCCAGCTAACTATGGCTACACCTTC
v_gene: TRBV12-3/TRBV12-4; j_gene: TRBJ1-1; abundance: few; d_gene: TRBD1; CDR3aa: CASSLGDRPTEAFF; CDR3nt: TGTGCCAGCAGCTTAGGGGACAGACCCACTGAAGCTTTCTTT
v_gene: TRBV11-2; j_gene: TRBJ2-7; abundance: NA; d_gene: NA; CDR3aa: CASSSQGTEEQYF; CDR3nt: TGTGCCAGCAGCTCGCAAGGAACAGAGGAGCAGTACTTC
v_gene: TRBV6-1; j_gene: TRBJ2-2; abundance: many; d_gene: TRBD1; CDR3aa: CASSGGRTGNTGELFF; CDR3nt: TGTGCCAGCAGTGGAGGCCGGACAGGGAACACCGGGGAGCTGTTTTTT
v_gene: TRBV7-9; j_gene: TRBJ1-1; abundance: NA; d_gene: TRBD1; CDR3aa: CASSSGQGYTEAFF; CDR3nt: TGTGCCAGCAGCTCGGGACAGGGATACACTGAAGCTTTCTTT
v_gene: TRBV5-1; j_gene: TRBJ2-2; abundance: NA; d_gene: TRBD1; CDR3aa: CASSEDRGNTGELFF; CDR3nt: TGCGCCAGCAGCGAGGACAGGGGGAACACCGGGGAGCTGTTTTTT
v_gene: TRBV20-1; j_gene: TRBJ2-7; abundance: few; d_gene: TRBD2; CDR3aa: CSARDRASGGEQYF; CDR3nt: TGCAGTGCTAGAGATCGGGCTAGCGGGGGCGAGCAGTACTTC
v_gene: TRBV12-3/TRBV12-4; j_gene: TRBJ2-7; abundance: few; d_gene: NA; CDR3aa: CANSLSVEQYF; CDR3nt: TGTGCCAACAGTTTATCGGTGGAGCAGTACTTC
v_gene: TRBV6-1; j_gene: TRBJ1-2; abundance: many; d_gene: TRBD1; CDR3aa: CASSEGGQGSYGYTF; CDR3nt: TGTGCCAGCAGTGAAGGAGGACAGGGCTCCTATGGCTACACCTTC
v_gene: TRBV27; j_gene: TRBJ1-2; abundance: few; d_gene: TRBD1; CDR3aa: CASSLRGSRDRTYGYTF; CDR3nt: TGTGCCAGCAGTTTAAGAGGTTCTCGGGACAGGACCTATGGCTACACCTTC
v_gene: TRBV7-2; j_gene: TRBJ2-5; abundance: few; d_gene: NA; CDR3aa: CASGLGTRETQYF; CDR3nt: TGTGCCAGCGGCCTGGGGACACGGGAGACACAGTACTTC
v_gene: TRBV5-1; j_gene: TRBJ2-7; abundance: few; d_gene: TRBD1; CDR3aa: CASNRDRGAYEQYF; CDR3nt: TGCGCCAGCAACCGGGACAGGGGAGCCTACGAGCAGTACTTC
v_gene: TRBV6-2/TRBV6-3; j_gene: TRBJ1-6; abundance: few; d_gene: NA; CDR3aa: CASSYLGGVSPLHF; CDR3nt: TGTGCCAGCAGTTACCTCGGGGGCGTTTCACCCCTCCACTTT
v_gene: TRBV19; j_gene: TRBJ1-4; abundance: many; d_gene: TRBD1; CDR3aa: CASNRGSDYEKLFF; CDR3nt: TGTGCCAGTAACAGGGGATCGGACTATGAAAAACTGTTTTTT
v_gene: TRBV5-1; j_gene: TRBJ2-3; abundance: NA; d_gene: NA; CDR3aa: CASSFGRGSTDTQYF; CDR3nt: TGCGCCAGCAGCTTCGGGCGGGGAAGCACAGATACGCAGTATTTT
v_gene: TRBV12-3/TRBV12-4; j_gene: TRBJ2-7; abundance: NA; d_gene: TRBD2; CDR3aa: CASSTRPLAGDSYEQYF; CDR3nt: TGTGCCAGCAGTACTAGGCCCTTAGCGGGGGACTCCTACGAGCAGTACTTC
v_gene: TRBV6-1; j_gene: TRBJ1-5; abundance: few; d_gene: NA; CDR3aa: CASRATGYHQPQHF; CDR3nt: TGTGCCAGCAGAGCAACAGGGTATCATCAGCCCCAGCATTTT
v_gene: TRBV28; j_gene: TRBJ1-1; abundance: NA; d_gene: NA; CDR3aa: CASKDIRRTKRDTEAFF; CDR3nt: TGTGCCAGCAAAGATATTCGTAGGACTAAGAGGGACACTGAAGCTTTCTTT
v_gene: TRBV4-2; j_gene: TRBJ1-2; abundance: many; d_gene: TRBD1; CDR3aa: CASSHRGRTPYGYTF; CDR3nt: TGTGCCAGCAGCCACAGGGGGCGGACTCCCTATGGCTACACCTTC
v_gene: TRBV20-1; j_gene: TRBJ2-7; abundance: NA; d_gene: TRBD1; CDR3aa: CSARSDRGTYEQYF; CDR3nt: TGCAGTGCTAGATCTGACAGGGGAACCTACGAGCAGTACTTC
v_gene: TRBV5-4; j_gene: TRBJ1-3; abundance: many; d_gene: NA; CDR3aa: CASSSGWGSGNTIYF; CDR3nt: TGTGCCAGCAGCTCGGGCTGGGGTTCTGGAAACACCATATATTTT
v_gene: TRBV20-1; j_gene: TRBJ2-7; abundance: NA; d_gene: TRBD1; CDR3aa: CSAYRDREFYEQYF; CDR3nt: TGCAGTGCTTACCGGGACAGGGAATTCTACGAGCAGTACTTC
v_gene: TRBV5-6; j_gene: TRBJ2-7; abundance: NA; d_gene: TRBD2; CDR3aa: CASSMQREGYEQYF; CDR3nt: TGTGCCAGCAGCATGCAGCGGGAGGGCTACGAGCAGTACTTC
v_gene: TRBV2; j_gene: TRBJ2-7; abundance: large; d_gene: TRBD1; CDR3aa: CASSEAVYRGLGQQYF; CDR3nt: TGTGCCAGCAGTGAAGCGGTTTACAGGGGCTTAGGGCAGCAGTACTTC